Below, 5 T cell receptor beta chains from the same sample are listed, as sequenced in a study of Ad26.COV2.S vaccination and SARS-CoV-2 variants. Here immunoSEQ multiplex PCR was the method, and the copy in TCRdb shows in-frame clones only, minus some. Of about 680,000 clones in the sample, around 90% were seen once. Treatment indicated: about 20 received Ad26.COV2.S at low or high dose, single or two shots; 5 received placebo; per-sample allocation not given. Repertoires come from day 63 after the first vaccine or placebo injection. The source was peripheral blood, collected in a trial of Ad26.COV2.S vaccine versus placebo. All receptors come from a person aged 18 to 59 who received the Ad26.COV2.S COVID-19 vaccine or a placebo.

V usage is TRBV2 and J usage is TRBJ2-2, with a tentative D call TRBD1 (6 bases). This CDR3 has 14 amino acids. Per the germline V gene, CDR1 is SNHLY and CDR2 is FYNNEI. The V end lost 6 bases, the J end lost 4 bases, and 12 bases lay between the germline ends. The DNA of the CDR3 is TGTGCCAGCAGCAGGGAAGGGGGCACCGGGGAGCTGTTTTTT. Translating gives CASSREGGTGELFF.

This chain joins TRBV6-1 and TRBJ2-3; D is ambiguous. V lost 0 bases to trimming and J lost 2 bases, with 6 bases between them. This CDR3 contains 14 residues. CDR1 and CDR2 (germline): MNHNS, SASEGT. In DNA form, the CDR3 reads TGTGCCAGCAGTGAAGCGCGATTCACAGATACGCAGTATTTT. Translated, it gives CASSEARFTDTQYF.

This chain uses TRBV10-3 with TRBJ2-3; the D gene is possibly TRBD2 (6 bases). CDR3 length: 16 amino acids. V lost 1 base and J lost 4, with 15 bases in between. Germline lookup yields CDR1 ENHRY and CDR2 SYGVKD. DNA of the CDR3: TGTGCCATCAGTGAGTTTAATAGCGGAGGGGCAGATACGCAGTATTTT. It yields the protein CAISEFNSGGADTQYF.

The chain couples TRBV5-1 to TRBJ2-1, with 8 bases matching TRBD1. Germline values: CDR1 SGHRS, CDR2 YFSETQ. V shed 6 bases and J 4 bases; nucleotides not matched to a gene: 12. The CDR3 is 16 amino acids. The CDR3: CASNRRSGQGYNEQFF. CDR3 in DNA: TGCGCCAGCAACCGGCGTTCCGGACAGGGTTACAATGAGCAGTTCTTC.

This rearrangement joins TRBV7-8 to TRBJ1-2, with D unclear. Looked up from germline, CDR1 is SGHVS and CDR2 is FQNEAQ. Deletions cut 1 base from V and 2 bases from J, with 5 bases between. The CDR3 contains 13 residues. CDR3 DNA: TGTGCCAGCAGCTTAGGGAAAAACTATGGCTACACCTTC. This sequence encodes CASSLGKNYGYTF.